The 20 T cell receptor beta chains listed next were all sequenced from one sample in a study of T-cell memory formation after mild COVID-19. TCRdb reanalysed the 5' RACE reads using MiXCR and keeps one entry per CDR3 protein. Of roughly 340,000 distinct CDR3 sequences listed, around 20% were seen once; the top ten hold around 20%. Sequenced: PBMCs or a T cell subset sorted from them (not recorded which). The origin of the receptors is a man aged 18 to 30 who had mild COVID-19 (a few samples of this study predate the infection). Cell type and time point are not known.

CDR3 amino acids: CASSRGTDHNEQFF. The CDR3 nucleotides are TGCGCCAGCAGCCGGGGGACAGACCACAATGAGCAGTTCTTC. V is TRBV4-3 and J is TRBJ2-1; 7 nucleotides line up with TRBD1. This CDR3 region has 14 residues. V trimming: 4 bases; J trimming: 5 bases; junction bases outside the gene matches: 5. The germline V gene has CDR1 LGHNA and CDR2 YSLEER.

The V gene is TRBV4-2, the J gene TRBJ2-2; D perhaps matches TRBD1 (6 bases). There are 13 residues in the CDR3. V was pared by 4 bases and J by 7 bases, with 10 bases between. Germline assignment: CDR1 LGHNA and CDR2 YNFKEQ. CDR3 DNA sequence: TGTGCCAGCAGCCTCTCGGACAGCGGGGAGCTGTTTTTT. This codes for CASSLSDSGELFF.

V and J are TRBV11-2 and TRBJ2-7; 7 bases align to TRBD1. J lost 3 bases, V lost 6 bases, and 11 bases had no gene match. Germline V gives CDR1 SGHAT, CDR2 FQNNGV. The CDR3 contains 15 residues. CDR3 protein: CASRPTGQEIYEQYF. The CDR3 DNA follows: TGTGCCAGCAGACCTACAGGACAGGAGATCTACGAGCAGTACTTC.

A few counts support this clonotype. The chain uses TRBV7-8 and TRBJ2-7, with D uncertain. Looked up from germline, CDR1 is SGHVS and CDR2 is FQNEAQ. This CDR3 is 14 amino acids long. With 2 bases removed from V and 2 bases from J, the gap between germline ends came to 10 bases. The CDR3 loop reads CASSLSRVPYEQYV. The CDR3 coding sequence is TGTGCCAGCAGCTTAAGTCGGGTACCCTACGAGCAGTACGTC.

This clonotype was seen more than once but under ten times. The chain employs TRBV9 and TRBJ2-3; TRBD2 matches 7 bases. V trimming: 4 bases; J trimming: 7 bases; junction bases outside the gene matches: 6. CDR3 length equals 13 residues. CDR1 and CDR2 (germline): SGDLS, YYNGEE. CDR3 sequence: CASSRGELYTQYF. Written as DNA, the CDR3 is TGTGCCAGCAGCCGGGGGGAGCTTTATACGCAGTATTTT.

Here the CDR3 DNA reads TGTGCCAGCAGCTTACAGGACGGGGAGCTGTTTTTT. It is translated as CASSLQDGELFF. V gene TRBV7-6 combines with J gene TRBJ2-2; D ambiguous. V was pared by 2 bases and J by 7 bases, with 5 bases between. Germline V gene sequence: CDR1 SGHVS, CDR2 FNYEAQ. The CDR3 loop spans 12 amino acids.

This clonotype was observed a handful of times. The chain is built from TRBV4-3 and TRBJ2-3; the match to TRBD1 covers 9 bases. The CDR3 is made up of 16 amino acids. Germline loops: CDR1 LGHNA, CDR2 YSLEER. With V trimmed by 4 bases and J by 3 bases, 8 bases remained unmatched. CDR3 DNA: TGCGCCAGCAGCCCAGGGGACAGGGTCATGACAGATACGCAGTATTTT. The encoded protein is CASSPGDRVMTDTQYF.

This clonotype occurred a few times. The chain combines TRBV4-3 with TRBJ2-6, with D perhaps matching TRBD1 (5 bases). Germline-derived CDR1 and CDR2 are LGHNA and YSLEER. V lost 4 bases to trimming and J lost 7 bases, with 17 bases between them. CDR3 length equals 16 residues. CDR3 sequence (DNA): TGCGCCAGCAGCCCTTCTGCAAGGGGAAGAGCCAACGTCCTGACTTTC. This translates into CASSPSARGRANVLTF.

This chain uses TRBV20-1 with TRBJ1-2; D not resolved. The germline V gene has CDR1 DFQATT and CDR2 SNEGSKA (reference sequence). Trimming cost V 7 bases and J 8 bases, with 14 bases left between them. CDR3 length: 11 amino acids. The DNA of the CDR3 is TGCAGTGTTGCTCACGGGGAAGGCTACACCTTC. It specifies CSVAHGEGYTF.

The gene calls are TRBV18 and TRBJ2-5, with D uncertain. V shed 1 base and J shed 4 bases, with 7 bases lying between them. The CDR3 runs to 13 residues. In germline, CDR1 is KGHSH, CDR2 LQKENI. The CDR3 DNA sequence: TGTGCCAGCTCACCACGTGAGCGAGAGACCCAGTACTTC. Translated, it gives CASSPRERETQYF.

The V and J genes are TRBV7-2 and TRBJ2-3; 11 bases map to TRBD2. Germline CDR1 is SGHTA and CDR2 is FQGNSA. The CDR3 totals 15 residues. V trimming: 5 bases; J trimming: 7 bases; junction bases outside the gene matches: 8. CDR3 amino acids: CASSPSGGTFHTQYF. DNA for the CDR3: TGTGCCAGCAGCCCTAGCGGGGGGACCTTCCATACGCAGTATTTT.

The rearrangement links TRBV14 to TRBJ1-2, with D maybe TRBD1 (6 bases). Germline loops: CDR1 SGHDN, CDR2 FVKESK. The CDR3 is 16 residues long. Trimming pared 4 bases from V and 8 bases from J, leaving 23 bases between. The CDR3 DNA sequence: TGTGCCAGCAGCCCAGGTACAGGGTCCCGTGCTGGCGGCTACACCTTC. Amino acid sequence: CASSPGTGSRAGGYTF.

This clonotype was counted only a few times. The V gene is TRBV21-1, the J gene TRBJ2-5; the table calls TRBD1, which could not be checked here. TRBV21-1 is noted as a pseudogene. The CDR3 covers 18 residues. CDR3 bases: TGTGCCAGCAGCAGCGACAGGGGGCCCCCCCCACTCCAAGAGACCCAGTACTTC. Protein: CASSSDRGPPPLQETQYF.

The V call is TRBV12-3 or TRBV12-4, the J call TRBJ2-3; unclear D gene. V lost 6 bases and J 2 bases, leaving 6 bases between the germline ends. The length of the CDR3 is 12 residues. CDR3 in DNA: TGTGCCAGCAGGTACGACACAGATACGCAGTATTTT. This translates into CASRYDTDTQYF.

The J gene is TRBJ1-2, the V gene TRBV2; 7 nucleotides line up with TRBD1. The CDR3 totals 14 residues. J lost 0 bases, V lost 7 bases, and 5 bases had no gene match. Germline assignment: CDR1 SNHLY and CDR2 FYNNEI. The CDR3 nucleotides are TGTGCCAGCAACCTACAGGGGTCTAACTATGGCTACACCTTC. Amino acid sequence: CASNLQGSNYGYTF.

This clonotype was counted a few times. This chain connects TRBV7-2 to TRBJ2-7; the D call may be TRBD1 or TRBD2 (5 bases each). Germline CDR1 is SGHTA and CDR2 is FQGNSA. The CDR3 totals 14 residues. Trimming pared 5 bases from V and 7 bases from J, leaving 18 bases between. The CDR3 loop is CASSLGPTIGEQYF. The CDR3, as DNA: TGTGCCAGCAGCCTGGGACCGACTATCGGAGAGCAGTACTTC.

A few counts support this clonotype. The chain employs TRBV7-2 and TRBJ2-1; 7 bases line up with TRBD2. CDR1 is SGHTA, CDR2 FQGNSA, per germline. J gave up 8 bases and V 2 bases, and 9 bases lay outside the gene matches. The CDR3 extends over 15 amino acids. The CDR3 region is CASSLSAGEWDEQFF. The CDR3 DNA sequence: TGTGCCAGCAGCTTATCCGCGGGGGAGTGGGATGAGCAGTTCTTC.

Comment on this clonotype: This may stem from a read error, because a much larger clone lies one nucleotide away. V is TRBV7-2 and J is TRBJ1-2; possibly TRBD1 for D (5 bases). Germline loops: CDR1 SGHTA, CDR2 FQGNSA. V lost 10 bases to trimming and J lost 0 bases, with 12 bases between them. CDR3 length: 13 residues. CDR3: CATWPGANYGYTF. In nucleotides, the CDR3 is TGTGCCACCTGGCCGGGGGCTAACTATGGCTACACCTTC.

Concerning this clonotype: Since the CDR3 does not end with the conserved phenylalanine or tryptophan, this likely comes from a read error. The chain couples TRBV18 to TRBJ2-7; D perhaps matches TRBD2 (5 bases). Germline CDR1 KGHSH, CDR2 LQKENI. The CDR3 consists of 14 residues. V lost 3 bases and J lost 6, with 15 bases in between. As DNA, the CDR3 is TGTGCCAGCTCACCCCTGCTTGTGGCGGGCGAGCAGTACTTA. As protein: CASSPLLVAGEQYL.

This clonotype came up a few times. V usage is TRBV12-3 or TRBV12-4 and J usage is TRBJ1-2; D uncertain. Trimming took 3 bases from V and 4 from J, leaving 15 bases between them. The CDR3 is 15 amino acids. Written as DNA, the CDR3 is TGTGCCAGCAGTTTGAGGGTCTCTACCCTCTATGGCTACACCTTC. Translation gives CASSLRVSTLYGYTF.